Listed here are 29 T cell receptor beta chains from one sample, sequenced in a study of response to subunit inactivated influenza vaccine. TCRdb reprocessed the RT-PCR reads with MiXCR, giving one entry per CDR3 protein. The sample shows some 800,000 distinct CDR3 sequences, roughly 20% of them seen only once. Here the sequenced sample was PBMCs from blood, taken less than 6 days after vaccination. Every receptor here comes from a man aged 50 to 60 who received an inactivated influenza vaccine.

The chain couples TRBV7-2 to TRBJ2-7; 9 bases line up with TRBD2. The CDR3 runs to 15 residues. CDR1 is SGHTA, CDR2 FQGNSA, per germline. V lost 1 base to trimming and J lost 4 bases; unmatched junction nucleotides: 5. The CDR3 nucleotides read TGTGCCAGCAGCTTAGGCGCGGGGGGGCGTTACGAGCAGTACTTC. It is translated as CASSLGAGGRYEQYF.

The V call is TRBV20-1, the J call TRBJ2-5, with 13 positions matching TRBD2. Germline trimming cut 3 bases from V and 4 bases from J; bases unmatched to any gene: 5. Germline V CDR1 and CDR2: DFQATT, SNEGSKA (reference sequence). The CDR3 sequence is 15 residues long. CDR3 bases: TGCAGTGCTAGCGGGACTAGCGGGAAAGTAGAGACCCAGTACTTC. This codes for CSASGTSGKVETQYF.

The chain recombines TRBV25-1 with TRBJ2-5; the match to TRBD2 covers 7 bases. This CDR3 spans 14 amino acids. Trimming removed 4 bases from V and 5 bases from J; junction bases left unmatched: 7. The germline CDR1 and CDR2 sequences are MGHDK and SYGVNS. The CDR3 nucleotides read TGTGCCAGCAGTGCGGACTCCGGGAGGGAGACCCAGTACTTC. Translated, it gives CASSADSGRETQYF.

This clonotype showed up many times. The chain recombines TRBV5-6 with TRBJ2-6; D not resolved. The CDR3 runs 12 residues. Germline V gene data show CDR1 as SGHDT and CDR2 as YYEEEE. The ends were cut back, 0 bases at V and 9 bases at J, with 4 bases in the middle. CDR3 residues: CASSLGYNVLTF. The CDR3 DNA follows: TGTGCCAGCAGCTTGGGATACAACGTCCTGACTTTC.

The CDR3, as DNA: TGTGCCAGCAGTTTATTCTTACCGTGGGGGGCGCCGACTAGCACAGATACGCAGTATTTT. Translation gives CASSLFLPWGAPTSTDTQYF. The chain is built from TRBV12-3 or TRBV12-4 and TRBJ2-3; perhaps D is TRBD1 or TRBD2 (6 bases each). V lost 2 bases and J 0 bases, leaving 24 bases between the germline ends. The CDR3 sequence is 20 residues long.

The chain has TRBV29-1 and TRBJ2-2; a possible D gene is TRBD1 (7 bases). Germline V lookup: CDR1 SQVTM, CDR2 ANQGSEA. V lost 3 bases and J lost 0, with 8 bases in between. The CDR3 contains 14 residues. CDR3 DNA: TGCAGCGTTGACAGGGGGGCGAACACCGGGGAGCTGTTTTTT. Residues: CSVDRGANTGELFF.

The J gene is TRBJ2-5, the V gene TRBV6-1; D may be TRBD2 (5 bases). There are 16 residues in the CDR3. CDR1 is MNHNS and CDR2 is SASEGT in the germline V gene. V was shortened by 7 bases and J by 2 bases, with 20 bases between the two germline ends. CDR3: CASNKGGSGGQETQYF. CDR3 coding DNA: TGTGCCAGCAACAAGGGTGGGAGTGGAGGACAAGAGACCCAGTACTTC.

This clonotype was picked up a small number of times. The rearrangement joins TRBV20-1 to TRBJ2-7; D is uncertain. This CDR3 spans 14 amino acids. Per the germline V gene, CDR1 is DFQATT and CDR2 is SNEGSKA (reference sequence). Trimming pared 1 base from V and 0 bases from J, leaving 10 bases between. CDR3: CSARVGQYSYEQYF. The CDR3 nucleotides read TGCAGTGCTAGAGTTGGGCAGTACTCCTACGAGCAGTACTTC.

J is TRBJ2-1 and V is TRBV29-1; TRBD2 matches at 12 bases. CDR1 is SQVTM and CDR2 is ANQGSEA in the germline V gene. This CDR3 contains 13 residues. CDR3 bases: TGCAGTCTAGCGGGAGGGGTATACAATGAGCAGTTCTTC. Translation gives CSLAGGVYNEQFF.

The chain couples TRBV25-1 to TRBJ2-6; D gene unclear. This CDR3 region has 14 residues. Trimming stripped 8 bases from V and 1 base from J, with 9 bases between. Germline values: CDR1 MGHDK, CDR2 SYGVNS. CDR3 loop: CASCPGSGANVLTF. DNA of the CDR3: TGTGCCAGCTGCCCAGGTTCTGGGGCCAACGTCCTGACTTTC.

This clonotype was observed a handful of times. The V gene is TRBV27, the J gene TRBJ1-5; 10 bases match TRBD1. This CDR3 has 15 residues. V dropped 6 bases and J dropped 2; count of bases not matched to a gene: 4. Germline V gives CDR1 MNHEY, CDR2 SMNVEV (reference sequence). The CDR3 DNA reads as TGTGCCAGCAGGAGGGACAGGGGTGGCAATCAGCCCCAGCATTTT. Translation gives CASRRDRGGNQPQHF.

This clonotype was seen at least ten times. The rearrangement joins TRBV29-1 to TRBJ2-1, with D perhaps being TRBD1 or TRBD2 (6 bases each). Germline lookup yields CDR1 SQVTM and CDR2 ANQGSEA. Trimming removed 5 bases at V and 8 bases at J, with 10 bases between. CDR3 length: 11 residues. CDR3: CSVIRGDEQFF. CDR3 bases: TGCAGCGTTATAAGGGGGGATGAGCAGTTCTTC.

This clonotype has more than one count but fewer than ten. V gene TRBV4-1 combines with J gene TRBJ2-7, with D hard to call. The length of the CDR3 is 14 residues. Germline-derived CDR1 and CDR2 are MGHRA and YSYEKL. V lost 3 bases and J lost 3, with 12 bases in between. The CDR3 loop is CASSHPFVHYEQYF. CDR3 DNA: TGCGCCAGCAGCCATCCCTTCGTCCACTACGAGCAGTACTTC.

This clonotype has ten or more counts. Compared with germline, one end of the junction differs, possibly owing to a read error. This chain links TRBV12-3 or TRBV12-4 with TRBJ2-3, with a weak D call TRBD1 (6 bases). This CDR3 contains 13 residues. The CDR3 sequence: CASRLGDIPAQYF. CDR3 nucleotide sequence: TGTGCCAGCAGGTTAGGGGACATCCCGGCGCAGTATTTT.

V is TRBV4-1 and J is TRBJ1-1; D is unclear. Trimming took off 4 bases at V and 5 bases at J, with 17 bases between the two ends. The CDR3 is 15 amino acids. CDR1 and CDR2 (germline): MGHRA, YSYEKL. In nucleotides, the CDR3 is TGCGCCAGCAGCCCCCCCGGGCTCGAGGGAACTGAAGCTTTCTTT. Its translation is CASSPPGLEGTEAFF.

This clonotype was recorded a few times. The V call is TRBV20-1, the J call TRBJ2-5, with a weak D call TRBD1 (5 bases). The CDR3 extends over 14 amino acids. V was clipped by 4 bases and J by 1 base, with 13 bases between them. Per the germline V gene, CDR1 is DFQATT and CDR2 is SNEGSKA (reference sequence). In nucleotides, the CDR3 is TGCAGTGCTATAGACAGTTACGCCCAAGAGACCCAGTACTTC. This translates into CSAIDSYAQETQYF.

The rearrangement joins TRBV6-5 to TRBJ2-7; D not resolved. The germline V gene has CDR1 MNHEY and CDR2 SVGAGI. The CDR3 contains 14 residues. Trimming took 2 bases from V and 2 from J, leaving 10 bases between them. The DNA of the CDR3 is TGTGCCAGCAGTTACGGGCACCTTCCCTACGAGCAGTACTTC. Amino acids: CASSYGHLPYEQYF.

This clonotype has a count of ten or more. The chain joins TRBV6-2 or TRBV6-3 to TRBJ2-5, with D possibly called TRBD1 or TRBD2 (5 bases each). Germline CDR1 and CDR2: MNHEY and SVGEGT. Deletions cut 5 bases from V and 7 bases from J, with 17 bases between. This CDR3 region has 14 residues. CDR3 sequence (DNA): TGTGCCAGCAGTCTTGTAGACGGGGCAGGGACCCAGTACTTC. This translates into CASSLVDGAGTQYF.

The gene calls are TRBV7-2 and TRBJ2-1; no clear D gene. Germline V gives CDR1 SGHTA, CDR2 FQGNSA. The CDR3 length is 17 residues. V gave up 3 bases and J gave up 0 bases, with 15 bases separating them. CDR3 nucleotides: TGTGCCAGCAGCTTGAGTGACTGGTATAGCTCCTACAATGAGCAGTTCTTC. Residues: CASSLSDWYSSYNEQFF.

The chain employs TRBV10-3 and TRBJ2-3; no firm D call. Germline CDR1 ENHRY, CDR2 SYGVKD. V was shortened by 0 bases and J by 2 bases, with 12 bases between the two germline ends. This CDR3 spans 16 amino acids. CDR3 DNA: TGTGCCATCAGTGAGTCGCGTGGCGCAGACACAGATACGCAGTATTTT. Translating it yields CAISESRGADTDTQYF.

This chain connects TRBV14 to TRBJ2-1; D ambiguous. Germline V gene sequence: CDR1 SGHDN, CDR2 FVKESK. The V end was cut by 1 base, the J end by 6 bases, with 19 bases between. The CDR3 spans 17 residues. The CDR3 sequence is CASSQAPFYASTNEQFF. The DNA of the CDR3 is TGTGCCAGCAGCCAAGCCCCTTTTTACGCCAGCACCAATGAGCAGTTCTTC. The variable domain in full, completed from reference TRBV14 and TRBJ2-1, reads EAGVTQFPSHSVIEKGQTVTLRCDPISGHDNLYWYRRVMGKEIKFLLHFVKESKQDESGMPNNRFLAERTGGTYSTLKVQPAELEDSGVYFCASSQAPFYASTNEQFFGPGTRLTVL.

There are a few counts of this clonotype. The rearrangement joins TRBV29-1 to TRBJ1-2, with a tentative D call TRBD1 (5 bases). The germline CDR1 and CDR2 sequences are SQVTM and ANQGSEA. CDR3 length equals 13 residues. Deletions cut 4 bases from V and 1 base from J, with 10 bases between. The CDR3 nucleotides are TGCAGCGTTGCAGGGACCCTTAACTATGGCTACACCTTC. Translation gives CSVAGTLNYGYTF.

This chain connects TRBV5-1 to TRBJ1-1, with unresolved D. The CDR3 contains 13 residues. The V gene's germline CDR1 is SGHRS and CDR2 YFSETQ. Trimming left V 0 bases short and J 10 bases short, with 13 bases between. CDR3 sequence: CASSLEPVWPAFF. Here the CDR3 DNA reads TGCGCCAGCAGCTTGGAGCCCGTTTGGCCAGCTTTCTTT.

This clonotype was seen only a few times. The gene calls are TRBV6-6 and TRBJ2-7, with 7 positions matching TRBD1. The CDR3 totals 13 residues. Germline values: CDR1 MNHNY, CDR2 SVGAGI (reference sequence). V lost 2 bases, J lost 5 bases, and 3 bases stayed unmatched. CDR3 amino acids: CASSYSRGNEQYF. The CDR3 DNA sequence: TGTGCCAGCAGTTACAGCAGGGGGAACGAGCAGTACTTC.

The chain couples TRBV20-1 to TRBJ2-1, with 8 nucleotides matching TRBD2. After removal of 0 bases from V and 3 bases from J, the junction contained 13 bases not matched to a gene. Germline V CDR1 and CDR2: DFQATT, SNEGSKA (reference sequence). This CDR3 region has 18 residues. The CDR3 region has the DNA TGCAGTGCTAGAGATCCCGGGGGGGTGACCGGGATCTACAATGAGCAGTTCTTC. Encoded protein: CSARDPGGVTGIYNEQFF.

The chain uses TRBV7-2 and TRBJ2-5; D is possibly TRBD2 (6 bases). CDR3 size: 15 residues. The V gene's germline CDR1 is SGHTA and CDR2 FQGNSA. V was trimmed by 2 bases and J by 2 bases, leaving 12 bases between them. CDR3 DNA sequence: TGTGCCAGCAGCTTATGGTCTGGGGGGCAAGAGACCCAGTACTTC. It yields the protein CASSLWSGGQETQYF.

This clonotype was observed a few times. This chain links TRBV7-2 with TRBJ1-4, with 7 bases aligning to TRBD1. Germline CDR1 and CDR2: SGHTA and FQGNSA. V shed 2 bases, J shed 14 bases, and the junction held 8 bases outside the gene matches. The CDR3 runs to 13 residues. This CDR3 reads CASSLSPDRVLFF. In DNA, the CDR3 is TGTGCCAGCAGCTTATCCCCAGACAGGGTTCTGTTTTTT. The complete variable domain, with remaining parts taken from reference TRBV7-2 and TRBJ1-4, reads GAGVSQSPSNKVTEKGKDVELRCDPISGHTALYWYRQSLGQGLEFLIYFQGNSAPDKSGLPSDRFSAERTGGSVSTLTIQRTQQEDSAVYLCASSLSPDRVLFFGSGTQLSVL.

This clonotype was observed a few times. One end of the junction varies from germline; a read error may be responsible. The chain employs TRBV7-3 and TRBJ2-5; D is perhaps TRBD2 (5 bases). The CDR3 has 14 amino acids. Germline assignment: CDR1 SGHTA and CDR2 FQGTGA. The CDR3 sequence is CASSPRASKEAQYF. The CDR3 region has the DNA TGTGCCAGCAGCCCGAGGGCCAGCAAAGAGGCCCAGTACTTC.

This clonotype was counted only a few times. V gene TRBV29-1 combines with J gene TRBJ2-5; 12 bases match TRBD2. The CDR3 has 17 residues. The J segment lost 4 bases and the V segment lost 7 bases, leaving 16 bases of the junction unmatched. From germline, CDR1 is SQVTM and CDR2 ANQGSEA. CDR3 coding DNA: TGCAGCGCCAAGCTAATTCGGACTAGCGGGACGGGAGAGACCCAGTACTTC. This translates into CSAKLIRTSGTGETQYF.